These T cell receptor beta chains were read from a single sample in a study of blood T cell repertoires in COVID-19. Libraries were prepared by immunoSEQ multiplex PCR; TCRdb keeps only in-frame clonotypes and omits some of them. The table includes roughly 210,000 clones, 80% to 90% detected once. Sequencing used peripheral blood. These receptors originate from a woman of 80 years or more with COVID-19, enrolled during active disease. Each CDR3 is given without its conserved first and last residue.

j_call | v_call | cdr3_aa
TRBJ2-5 | TRBV27 | ASSSDRGGTQY
TRBJ1-3 | TRBV7-2 | ASSRRARFSGNTIY
TRBJ1-5 | TRBV3-1/TRBV3-2 | ASSQAGQFNQPQH
TRBJ1-6 | TRBV5-4 | ASSLVLEFESPLH
TRBJ1-4 | TRBV28 | ASSLLSGGQRMKGLF
TRBJ2-2 | TRBV27 | ASSVSGTANTGELF
TRBJ2-7 | TRBV14 | ASSHFYEQY
TRBJ1-5 | TRBV4-2 | ASSQGVDSNQPQH
TRBJ2-7 | TRBV6-1 | ASSAGTSGGSSYEQY
TRBJ1-1 | TRBV27 | ASSLSGQGAPRAF
TRBJ1-2 | TRBV6-4 | ASSPGTGTYGYT
TRBJ1-4 | TRBV28 | ASSSGTSNEKLF
TRBJ2-6 | TRBV27 | ASGEQGSASSGANVLT
TRBJ1-1 | TRBV5-4 | ASSFWANTEAF
TRBJ1-5 | TRBV19 | ASTDAGTGNQPQH
TRBJ2-5 | TRBV9 | ASSVAGAGGPGETQY
TRBJ1-1 | TRBV28 | ARRDRGLNTEAF
TRBJ1-4 | TRBV2 | ASSEARSTGMANEKLF